The entry below describes one T cell receptor (beta chain). Trimming pared 6 bases from V and 2 bases from J, leaving 14 bases between. Germline V gene data show CDR1 as SGHTA and CDR2 as FQGNSA. The CDR3 runs to 14 residues. The source of the sample is a study of blood T cell repertoires in COVID-19. About the research overall: Donors in the United States, Italy and Spain gave samples during acute or convalescent COVID-19.

Data came from immunoSEQ multiplex PCR; TCRdb stores just in-frame clones and leaves some out. Seen here are about 280,000 clones, roughly 85% observed once, and the top ten hold about an eighth. The sample comprised peripheral blood. The clonotype originates from a human donor in a cohort sampled during active COVID-19. The chain employs TRBV7-2 and TRBJ2-7, with D possibly matching TRBD2 (6 bases). The CDR3 spells CASRLSGLTYEQYF. The CDR3 region has the DNA TGTGCCAGCAGATTAAGCGGGTTGACCTACGAGCAGTACTTC.